This passage covers 8 T cell receptor beta chains from one sample sequenced in a study of response to subunit inactivated influenza vaccine. Via MiXCR, TCRdb re-called the RT-PCR reads, giving one row per CDR3 protein. The sample has just over 300,000 distinct CDR3 sequences, 20% to 25% seen once. This specimen was PBMCs from blood, taken approximately 20 months after vaccination. These receptors originate from a man aged 50 to 75 who received an inactivated influenza vaccine.

The chain links TRBV5-1 to TRBJ1-1; maybe TRBD1 (6 bases). Trimming took off 3 bases at V and 8 bases at J, with 8 bases between the two ends. Germline assignment: CDR1 SGHRS and CDR2 YFSETQ. The CDR3 extends over 11 amino acids. Written as DNA, the CDR3 is TGCGCCAGCAGCTGGGGACAAGAAGCTTTCTTT. Protein: CASSWGQEAFF.

The table lists this clonotype with many counts. This sequence joins TRBV5-1 and TRBJ1-1; TRBD1 agrees at 12 bases. The V and J ends lost 9 bases and 3 bases, in that order; junction bases with no gene match: 12. The CDR3 is made up of 16 amino acids. CDR1 and CDR2 (germline): SGHRS, YFSETQ. CDR3 DNA: TGCGCCACCCTACCCGGGACAGGGGGCTGGTACACTGAAGCTTTCTTT. Protein sequence: CATLPGTGGWYTEAFF.

This clonotype was observed a handful of times. The genes are TRBV18 and TRBJ1-1, with D hard to call. CDR1 is KGHSH, CDR2 LQKENI, per germline. V was pared by 2 bases and J by 0 bases, with 13 bases between. This CDR3 has 16 amino acids. CDR3 in DNA: TGTGCCAGCTCACCAAGTGGAATATCAATGAACACTGAAGCTTTCTTT. This encodes CASSPSGISMNTEAFF. The entire variable domain, with the rest obtained from reference TRBV18 and TRBJ1-1, is as follows: NAGVMQNPRHLVRRRGQEARLRCSPMKGHSHVYWYRQLPEEGLKFMVYLQKENIIDESGMPKERFSAEFPKEGPSILRIQQVVRGDSAAYFCASSPSGISMNTEAFFGQGTRLTVV.

This clonotype has just a few counts. The chain couples TRBV15 to TRBJ2-7; D is ambiguous. The CDR3 contains 14 residues. Germline V gene data show CDR1 as LNHNV and CDR2 as YYDKDF (reference sequence). The germline V and J ends were trimmed by 3 bases and 5 bases, with 14 bases remaining between them. The CDR3 DNA reads as TGTGCCACCAGCAGTGCCCTTAACCTAGACGAGCAGTACTTC. Protein sequence: CATSSALNLDEQYF.

V is TRBV20-1 and J is TRBJ1-3; D is undetermined. V was cut by 7 bases and J by 0 bases, with 4 bases left in between. The CDR3 is 11 amino acids. Germline CDR1 is DFQATT and CDR2 is SNEGSKA (reference sequence). CDR3 nucleotides: TGCAGTGGCCGCTCTGGAAACACCATATATTTT. This sequence encodes CSGRSGNTIYF.

V is TRBV7-6 and J is TRBJ2-1, with D maybe TRBD2 (6 bases). Trimming took 6 bases from V and 0 from J, leaving 12 bases between them. This CDR3 spans 15 amino acids. Germline CDR1 is SGHVS and CDR2 is FNYEAQ. CDR3 protein: CASSSGMLSYNEQFF. Here the CDR3 DNA reads TGTGCCAGCAGTAGCGGAATGCTCTCCTACAATGAGCAGTTCTTC.

This clonotype was seen more than once but under ten times. V is TRBV7-2 and J is TRBJ1-2; D not certain. The CDR3 has 16 residues. Germline lookup yields CDR1 SGHTA and CDR2 FQGNSA. V was cut by 2 bases and J by 4 bases, with 17 bases left in between. This CDR3 reads CASSLILAAKGYGYTF. The CDR3 DNA is TGTGCCAGCAGCTTAATCTTGGCAGCCAAGGGCTATGGCTACACCTTC.

The J gene is TRBJ1-1, the V gene TRBV6-1; D gene ambiguous. Between the trimmed V and J ends, which lost 5 bases and 1 base, there was a span of 14 bases. The CDR3 has 15 amino acids. The V gene's germline CDR1 is MNHNS and CDR2 SASEGT. CDR3 sequence: CASSLDKASNTEAFF. The CDR3 DNA is TGTGCCAGCAGTCTGGATAAAGCCTCGAACACTGAAGCTTTCTTT.